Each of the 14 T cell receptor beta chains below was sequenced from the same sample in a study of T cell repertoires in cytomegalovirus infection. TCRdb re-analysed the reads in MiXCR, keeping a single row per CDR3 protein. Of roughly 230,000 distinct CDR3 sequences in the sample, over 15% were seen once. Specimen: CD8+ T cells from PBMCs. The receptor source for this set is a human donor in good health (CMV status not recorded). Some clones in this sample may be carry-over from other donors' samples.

The CDR3 sequence: CASSSGAGYGYTF. The CDR3 region has the DNA TGTGCCAGCTCATCGGGGGCTGGATATGGCTACACCTTC. The chain recombines TRBV27 with TRBJ1-2; perhaps TRBD1 as D (6 bases). This CDR3 is built from 13 residues. Trimming cost V 8 bases and J 5 bases, with 15 bases left between them. Germline values: CDR1 MNHEY, CDR2 SMNVEV (reference sequence).

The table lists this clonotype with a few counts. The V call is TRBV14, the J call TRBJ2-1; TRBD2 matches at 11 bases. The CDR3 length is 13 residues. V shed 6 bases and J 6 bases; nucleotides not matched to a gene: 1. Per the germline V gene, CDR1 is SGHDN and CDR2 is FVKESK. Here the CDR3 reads CASSLAGGNEQFF. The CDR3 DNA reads TGTGCCAGCAGTCTAGCGGGGGGCAATGAGCAGTTCTTC.

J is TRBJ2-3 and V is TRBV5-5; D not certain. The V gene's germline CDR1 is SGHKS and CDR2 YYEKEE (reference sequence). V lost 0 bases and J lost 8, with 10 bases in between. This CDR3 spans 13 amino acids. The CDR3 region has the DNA TGTGCCAGCAGCTTGGATGGGCTGGGTACGCAGTATTTT. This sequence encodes CASSLDGLGTQYF.

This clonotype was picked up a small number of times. CDR3 protein: CASSQGTGSQLTDTQYF. CDR3 nucleotide sequence: TGCGCCAGCAGCCAAGGGACAGGGTCCCAACTCACAGATACGCAGTATTTT. The J gene is TRBJ2-3, the V gene TRBV4-3, with TRBD1 identical over 8 bases. Germline values: CDR1 LGHNA, CDR2 YSLEER. V dropped 1 base and J dropped 2; count of bases not matched to a gene: 8. The CDR3 is 17 amino acids.

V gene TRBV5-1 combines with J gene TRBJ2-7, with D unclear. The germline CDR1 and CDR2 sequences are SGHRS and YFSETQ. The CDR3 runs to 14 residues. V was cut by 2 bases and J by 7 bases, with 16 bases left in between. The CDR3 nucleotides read TGCGCCAGCAGCTTAAAGCCGGACGGAAGTGAGCAGTACTTC. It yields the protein CASSLKPDGSEQYF.

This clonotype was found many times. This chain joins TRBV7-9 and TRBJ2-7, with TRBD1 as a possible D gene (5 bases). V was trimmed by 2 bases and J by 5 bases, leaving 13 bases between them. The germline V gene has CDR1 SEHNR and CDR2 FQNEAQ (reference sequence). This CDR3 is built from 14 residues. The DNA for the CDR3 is TGTGCCAGCAGCTTAAGGCAGGGTGTCGACGAGCAGTACTTC. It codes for CASSLRQGVDEQYF.

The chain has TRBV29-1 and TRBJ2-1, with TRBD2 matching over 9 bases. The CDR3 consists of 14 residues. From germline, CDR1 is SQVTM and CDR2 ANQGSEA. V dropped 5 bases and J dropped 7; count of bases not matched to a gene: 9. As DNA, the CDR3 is TGCAGCGTTCAGGGACTAGCTTTACCGAATGAGCAGTTCTTC. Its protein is CSVQGLALPNEQFF.

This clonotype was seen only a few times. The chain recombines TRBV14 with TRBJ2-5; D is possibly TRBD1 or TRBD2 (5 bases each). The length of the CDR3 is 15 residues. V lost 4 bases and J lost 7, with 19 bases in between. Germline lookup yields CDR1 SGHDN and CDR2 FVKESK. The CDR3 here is CASSLYRGPSGTQYF. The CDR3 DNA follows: TGTGCCAGCAGCCTTTACCGGGGCCCAAGCGGGACCCAGTACTTC.

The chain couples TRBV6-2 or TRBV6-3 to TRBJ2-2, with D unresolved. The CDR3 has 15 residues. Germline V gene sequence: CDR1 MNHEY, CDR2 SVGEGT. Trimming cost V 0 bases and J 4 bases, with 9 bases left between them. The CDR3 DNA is TGTGCCAGCAGTTACTCGTGGCTATCCACCGGGGAGCTGTTTTTT. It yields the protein CASSYSWLSTGELFF.

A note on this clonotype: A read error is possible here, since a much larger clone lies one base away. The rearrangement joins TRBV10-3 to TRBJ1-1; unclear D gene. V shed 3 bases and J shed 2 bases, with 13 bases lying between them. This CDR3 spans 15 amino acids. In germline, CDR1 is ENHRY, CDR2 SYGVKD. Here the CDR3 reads CAISDERHVNTEAFF. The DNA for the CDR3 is TGTGCCATCAGTGACGAGAGACATGTTAACACTGAAGCTTTCTTT.

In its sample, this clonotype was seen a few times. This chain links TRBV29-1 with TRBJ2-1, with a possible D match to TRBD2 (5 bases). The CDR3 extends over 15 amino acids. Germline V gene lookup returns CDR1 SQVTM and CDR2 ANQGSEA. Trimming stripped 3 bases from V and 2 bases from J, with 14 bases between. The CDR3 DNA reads TGCAGCGTTGACGGAGTGCGAGGGACCTACAATGAGCAGTTCTTC. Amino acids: CSVDGVRGTYNEQFF.

The CDR3 DNA reads TGTGCCAGCAGTTATAACGAAATCATGAACACTGAAGCTTTCTTT. It is translated as CASSYNEIMNTEAFF. The V gene is TRBV6-5, the J gene TRBJ1-1; D is uncertain. Trimming took 3 bases from V and 0 from J, leaving 11 bases between them. Per the germline V gene, CDR1 is MNHEY and CDR2 is SVGAGI. The CDR3 contains 15 residues.

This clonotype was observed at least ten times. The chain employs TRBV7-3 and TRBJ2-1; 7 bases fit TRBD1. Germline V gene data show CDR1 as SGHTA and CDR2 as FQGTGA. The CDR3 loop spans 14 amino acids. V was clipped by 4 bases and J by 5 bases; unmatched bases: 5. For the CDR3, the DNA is TGTGCCAGCAGCTCCGGGACAGATCACAATGAGCAGTTCTTC. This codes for CASSSGTDHNEQFF.

The DNA of the CDR3 is TGTGCCAGCAGCTTAGGCGGGACAGCGTACGAGCAGTACTTC. This encodes CASSLGGTAYEQYF. The chain recombines TRBV13 with TRBJ2-7, with 7 positions matching TRBD1. Trimming cost V 0 bases and J 4 bases; bases outside gene matches: 3. CDR3 length: 14 amino acids. CDR1 and CDR2 from the germline V gene are PRHDT and FYEKMQ (reference sequence). The full variable domain, its missing parts supplied by reference TRBV13 and TRBJ2-7, is AAGVIQSPRHLIKEKRETATLKCYPIPRHDTVYWYQQGPGQDPQFLISFYEKMQSDKGSIPDRFSAQQFSDYHSELNMSSLELGDSALYFCASSLGGTAYEQYFGPGTRLTVT.